The clone carrying this T cell receptor beta chain was counted once. Its antigen is unidentified. The record originates from a study of cytomegalovirus exposure and HLA in healthy donors. Looking at the study overall: The approximately 130 validation repertoires were reported in a later analysis to have been generated on the same platform as the 666 first-cohort repertoires.

The donors were part of the approximately 120-subject validation cohort, which stood apart from the roughly 700-subject first cohort. Regarding the study as a whole: Researchers catalogued some 160 TCR beta chains as cytomegalovirus-associated. In vitro checks showed that three CMV-associated chains really do target CMV antigens.

Profiled with immunoSEQ multiplex PCR; TCRdb holds only in-frame clones, not every one. This sample carries 250,000 to 400,000 clones, around 87% of them seen once, and the ten largest clones take roughly 1.1%. Germline values: CDR1 KGHSH, CDR2 LQKENI. This CDR3 region has 15 residues. The V and J ends lost 1 base and 4 bases, in that order; junction bases with no gene match: 4. This rearrangement joins TRBV18 to TRBJ2-7; 10 nucleotides agree with TRBD2. Sample: PBMCs. The sequence was collected from a young woman in good health and CMV-seropositive. CDR3 region: CASSPLASGRYEQYF. For the CDR3, the DNA is TGTGCCAGCTCACCACTGGCTAGCGGGAGATACGAGCAGTACTTC.